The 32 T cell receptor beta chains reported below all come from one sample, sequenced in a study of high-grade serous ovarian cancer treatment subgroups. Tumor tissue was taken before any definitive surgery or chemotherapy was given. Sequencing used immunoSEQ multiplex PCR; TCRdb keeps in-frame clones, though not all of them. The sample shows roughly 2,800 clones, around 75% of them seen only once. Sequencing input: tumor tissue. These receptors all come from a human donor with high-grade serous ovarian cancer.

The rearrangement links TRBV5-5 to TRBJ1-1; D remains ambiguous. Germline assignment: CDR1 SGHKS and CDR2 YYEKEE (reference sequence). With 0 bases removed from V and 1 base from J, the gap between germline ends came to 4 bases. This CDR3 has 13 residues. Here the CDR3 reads CASSLVPNTEAFF. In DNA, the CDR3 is TGTGCCAGCAGCTTGGTCCCGAACACTGAAGCTTTCTTT.

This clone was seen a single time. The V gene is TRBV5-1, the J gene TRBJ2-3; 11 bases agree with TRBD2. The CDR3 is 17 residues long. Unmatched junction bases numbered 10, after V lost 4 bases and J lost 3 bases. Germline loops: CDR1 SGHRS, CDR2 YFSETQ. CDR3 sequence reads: CASSRDPSGGTTDTQYF. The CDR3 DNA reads TGCGCCAGCAGCCGCGATCCTAGCGGGGGGACGACAGATACGCAGTATTTT.

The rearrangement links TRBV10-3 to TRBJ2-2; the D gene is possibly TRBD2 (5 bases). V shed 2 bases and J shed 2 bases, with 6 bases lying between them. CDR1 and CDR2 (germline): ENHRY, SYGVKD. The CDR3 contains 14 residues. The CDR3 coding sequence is TGTGCCATCAGTGAGGACTACAACACCGGGGAGCTGTTTTTT. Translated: CAISEDYNTGELFF.

CDR3 in amino acids: CASSQEVGETQYF. CDR3 in DNA: TGCGCCAGCAGCCAAGAAGTGGGAGAGACCCAGTACTTC. The rearrangement uses TRBV4-3 and TRBJ2-5; the D is unclear. Germline CDR1 is LGHNA and CDR2 is YSLEER. CDR3 length: 13 amino acids. V shed 0 bases and J shed 4 bases, with 6 bases lying between them.

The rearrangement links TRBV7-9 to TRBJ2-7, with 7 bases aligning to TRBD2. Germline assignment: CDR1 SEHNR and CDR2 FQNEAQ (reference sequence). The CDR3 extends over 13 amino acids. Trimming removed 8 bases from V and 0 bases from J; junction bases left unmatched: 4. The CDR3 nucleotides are TGTGCCAGCGTTGGCGGGAGCTCCTACGAGCAGTACTTC. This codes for CASVGGSSYEQYF.

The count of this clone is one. The CDR3 DNA follows: TGTGCCAGCAAACGGGCGGGGACAGATACGCAGTATTTT. Translating it yields CASKRAGTDTQYF. The gene calls are TRBV27 and TRBJ2-3; TRBD2 might be the D (6 bases). The V gene's germline CDR1 is MNHEY and CDR2 SMNVEV (reference sequence). V was clipped by 7 bases and J by 3 bases, with 11 bases between them. The CDR3 is 13 amino acids.

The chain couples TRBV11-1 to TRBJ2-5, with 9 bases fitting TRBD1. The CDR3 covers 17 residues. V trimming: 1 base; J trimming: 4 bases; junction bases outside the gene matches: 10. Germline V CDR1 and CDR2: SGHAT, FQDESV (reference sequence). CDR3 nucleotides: TGTGCCAGCAGCTTAGTCTTGGGACAGGGAGGATCAGAGACCCAGTACTTC. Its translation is CASSLVLGQGGSETQYF.

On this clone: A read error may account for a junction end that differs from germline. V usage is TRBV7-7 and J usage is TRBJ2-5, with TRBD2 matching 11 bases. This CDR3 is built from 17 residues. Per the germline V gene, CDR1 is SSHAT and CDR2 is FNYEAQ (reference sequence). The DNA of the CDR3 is TGTGCTAGCAGCTTAGGGGGCCTAGCGGGAGGTGGAGAGACCCAGTACTTC. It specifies CASSLGGLAGGGETQYF.

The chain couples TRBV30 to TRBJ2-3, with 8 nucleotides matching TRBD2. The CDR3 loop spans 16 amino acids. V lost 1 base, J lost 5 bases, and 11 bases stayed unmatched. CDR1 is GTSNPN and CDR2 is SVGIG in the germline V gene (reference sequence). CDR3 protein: CAWSDLGGAVRDTQYF. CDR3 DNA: TGTGCCTGGAGTGATCTCGGGGGGGCCGTCAGAGATACGCAGTATTTT. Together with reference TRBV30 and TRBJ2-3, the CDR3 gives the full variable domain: SQTIHQWPATLVQPVGSPLSLECTVEGTSNPNLYWYRQAAGRGLQLLFYSVGIGQISSEVPQNLSASRPQDRQFILSSKKLLLSDSGFYLCAWSDLGGAVRDTQYFGPGTRLTVL.

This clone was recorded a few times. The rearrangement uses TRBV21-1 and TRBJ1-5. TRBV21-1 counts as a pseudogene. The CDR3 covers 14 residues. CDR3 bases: TGTGCCAGCAGCGTATACGGGGGGGCCCAGCCCCAGCATTTT. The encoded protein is CASSVYGGAQPQHF.

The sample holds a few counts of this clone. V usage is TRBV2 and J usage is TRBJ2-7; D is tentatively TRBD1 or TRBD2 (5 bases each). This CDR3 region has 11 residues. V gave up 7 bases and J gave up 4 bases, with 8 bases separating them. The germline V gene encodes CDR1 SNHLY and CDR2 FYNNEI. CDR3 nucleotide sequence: TGTGCCAGCACGGGGCGGTACGAGCAGTACTTC. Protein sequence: CASTGRYEQYF.

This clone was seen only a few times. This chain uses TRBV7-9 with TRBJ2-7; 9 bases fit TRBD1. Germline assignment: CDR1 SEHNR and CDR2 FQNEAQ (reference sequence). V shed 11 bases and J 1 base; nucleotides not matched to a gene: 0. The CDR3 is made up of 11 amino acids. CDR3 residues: CAGQGSYEQYF. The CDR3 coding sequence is TGTGCCGGACAGGGGTCCTACGAGCAGTACTTC.

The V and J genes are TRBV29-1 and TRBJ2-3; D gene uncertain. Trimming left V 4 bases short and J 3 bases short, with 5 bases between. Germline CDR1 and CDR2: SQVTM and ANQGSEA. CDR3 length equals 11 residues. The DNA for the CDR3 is TGCAGCGTTGGTCTAACAGATACGCAGTATTTT. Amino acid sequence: CSVGLTDTQYF.

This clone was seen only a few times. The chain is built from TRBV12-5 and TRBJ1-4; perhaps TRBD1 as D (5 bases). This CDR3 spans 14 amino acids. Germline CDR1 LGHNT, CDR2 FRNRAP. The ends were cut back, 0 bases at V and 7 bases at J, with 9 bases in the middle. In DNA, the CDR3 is TGTGCTAGTGGTTTGGTATACGGGGCTGAAAAACTGTTTTTT. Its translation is CASGLVYGAEKLFF.

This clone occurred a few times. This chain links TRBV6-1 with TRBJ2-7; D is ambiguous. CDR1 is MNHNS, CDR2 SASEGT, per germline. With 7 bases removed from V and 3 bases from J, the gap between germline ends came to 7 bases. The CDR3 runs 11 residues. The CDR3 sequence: CASTAYYEQYF. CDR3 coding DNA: TGTGCCAGCACGGCATACTACGAGCAGTACTTC.

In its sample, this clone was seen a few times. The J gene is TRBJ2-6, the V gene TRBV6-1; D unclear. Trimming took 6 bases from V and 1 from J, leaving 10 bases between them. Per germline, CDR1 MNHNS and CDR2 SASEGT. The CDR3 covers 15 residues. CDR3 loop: CASRPDESGANVLTF. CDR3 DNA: TGTGCCAGCAGACCTGACGAGTCTGGGGCCAACGTCCTGACTTTC.

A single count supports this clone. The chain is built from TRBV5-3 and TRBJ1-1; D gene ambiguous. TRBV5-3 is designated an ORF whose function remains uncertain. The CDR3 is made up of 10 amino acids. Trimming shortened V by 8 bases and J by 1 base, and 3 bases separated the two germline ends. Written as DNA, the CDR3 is TGTGCCAGCCCGAACACTGAAGCTTTCTTT. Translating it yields CASPNTEAFF.

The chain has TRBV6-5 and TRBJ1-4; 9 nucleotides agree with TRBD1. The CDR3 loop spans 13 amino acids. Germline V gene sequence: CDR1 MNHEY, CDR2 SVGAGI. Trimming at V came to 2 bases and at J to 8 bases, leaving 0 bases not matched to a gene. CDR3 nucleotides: TGTGCCAGCAGTTACGGGACAGGGGAAAAACTGTTTTTT. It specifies CASSYGTGEKLFF.

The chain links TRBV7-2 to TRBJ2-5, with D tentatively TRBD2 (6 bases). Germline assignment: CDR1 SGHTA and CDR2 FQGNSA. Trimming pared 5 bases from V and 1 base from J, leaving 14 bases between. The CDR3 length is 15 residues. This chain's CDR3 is CASSPPLGGQETQYF. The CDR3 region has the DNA TGTGCCAGCAGCCCGCCACTGGGAGGCCAAGAGACCCAGTACTTC.

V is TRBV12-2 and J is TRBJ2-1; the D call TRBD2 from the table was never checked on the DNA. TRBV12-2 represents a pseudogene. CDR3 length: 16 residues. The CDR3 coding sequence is TGTGCAAGTCGCCCCCGGGATCCCGAAGGACTCCATGAGCAGTTCTTC. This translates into CASRPRDPEGLHEQFF.

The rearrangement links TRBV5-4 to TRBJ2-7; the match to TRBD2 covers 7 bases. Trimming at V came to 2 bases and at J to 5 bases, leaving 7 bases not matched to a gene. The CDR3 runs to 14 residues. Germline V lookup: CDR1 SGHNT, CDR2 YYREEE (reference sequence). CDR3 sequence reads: CASSFAGVRDEQYF. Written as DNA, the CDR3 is TGTGCCAGCAGCTTTGCGGGGGTTAGAGACGAGCAGTACTTC.

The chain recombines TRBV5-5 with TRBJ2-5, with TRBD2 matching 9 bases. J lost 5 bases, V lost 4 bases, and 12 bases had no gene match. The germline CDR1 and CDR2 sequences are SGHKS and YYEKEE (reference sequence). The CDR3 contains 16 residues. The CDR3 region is CASSSIAGALVETQYF. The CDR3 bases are TGTGCCAGCAGCAGTATAGCGGGGGCCCTTGTGGAGACCCAGTACTTC.

This CDR3 reads CASSLGQGFIYEQYF. The DNA for the CDR3 is TGTGCCAGCAGCCTGGGACAGGGGTTTATCTACGAGCAGTACTTC. The chain links TRBV6-5 to TRBJ2-7, with 10 bases matching TRBD1. Per the germline V gene, CDR1 is MNHEY and CDR2 is SVGAGI. V dropped 6 bases and J dropped 3; count of bases not matched to a gene: 8. The CDR3 is made up of 15 amino acids.

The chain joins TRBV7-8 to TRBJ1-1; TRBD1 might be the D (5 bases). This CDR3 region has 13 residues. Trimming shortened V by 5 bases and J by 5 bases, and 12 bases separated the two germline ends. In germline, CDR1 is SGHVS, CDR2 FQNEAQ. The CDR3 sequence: CASSPSGTTEAFF. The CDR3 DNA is TGTGCCAGCAGCCCCTCGGGGACGACTGAAGCTTTCTTT.

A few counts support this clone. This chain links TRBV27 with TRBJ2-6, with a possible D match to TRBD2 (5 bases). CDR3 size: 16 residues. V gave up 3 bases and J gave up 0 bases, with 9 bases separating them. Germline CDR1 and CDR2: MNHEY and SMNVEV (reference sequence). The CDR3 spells CASSLMGSSGANVLTF. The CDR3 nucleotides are TGTGCCAGCAGTTTGATGGGGAGCTCTGGGGCCAACGTCCTGACTTTC.

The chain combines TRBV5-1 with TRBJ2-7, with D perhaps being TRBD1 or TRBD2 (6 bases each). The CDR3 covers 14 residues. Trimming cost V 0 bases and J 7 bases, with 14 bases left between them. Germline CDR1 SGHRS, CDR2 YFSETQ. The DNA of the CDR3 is TGCGCCAGCAGCTTGGAGTGGGGGGCTGGGGAGCAGTACTTC. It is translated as CASSLEWGAGEQYF.

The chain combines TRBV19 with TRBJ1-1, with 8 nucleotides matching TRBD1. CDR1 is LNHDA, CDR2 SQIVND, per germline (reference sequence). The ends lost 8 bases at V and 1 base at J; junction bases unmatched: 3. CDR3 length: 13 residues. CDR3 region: CASGDRSNTEAFF. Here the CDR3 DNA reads TGTGCCAGTGGGGACAGGTCGAACACTGAAGCTTTCTTT.

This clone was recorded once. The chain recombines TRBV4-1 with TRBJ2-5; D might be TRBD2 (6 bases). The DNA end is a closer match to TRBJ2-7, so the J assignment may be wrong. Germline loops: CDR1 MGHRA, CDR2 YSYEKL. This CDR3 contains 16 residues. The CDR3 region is CASSQFSGTSGYEQYF. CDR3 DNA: TGCGCCAGCAGCCAATTTAGCGGAACGTCGGGCTACGAGCAGTACTTC.

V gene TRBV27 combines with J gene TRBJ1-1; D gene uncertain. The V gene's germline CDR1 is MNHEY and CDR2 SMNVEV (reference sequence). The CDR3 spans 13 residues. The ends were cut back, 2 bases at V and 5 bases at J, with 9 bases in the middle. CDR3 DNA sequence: TGTGCCAGCAGTTTAGCCGGGTCGACTGAAGCTTTCTTT. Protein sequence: CASSLAGSTEAFF.

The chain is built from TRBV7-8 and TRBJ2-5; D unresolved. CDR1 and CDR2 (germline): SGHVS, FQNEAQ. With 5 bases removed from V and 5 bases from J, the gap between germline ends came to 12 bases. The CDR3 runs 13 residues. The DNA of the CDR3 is TGTGCCAGCAGCCAAGGGCATAGGGAGACCCAGTACTTC. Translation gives CASSQGHRETQYF.

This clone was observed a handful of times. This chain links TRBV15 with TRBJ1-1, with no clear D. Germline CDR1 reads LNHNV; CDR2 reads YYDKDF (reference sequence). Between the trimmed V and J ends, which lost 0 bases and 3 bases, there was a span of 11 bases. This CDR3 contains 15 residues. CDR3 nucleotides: TGTGCCACCAGCAGAGATCTGGGCAAGTACACTGAAGCTTTCTTT. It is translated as CATSRDLGKYTEAFF.

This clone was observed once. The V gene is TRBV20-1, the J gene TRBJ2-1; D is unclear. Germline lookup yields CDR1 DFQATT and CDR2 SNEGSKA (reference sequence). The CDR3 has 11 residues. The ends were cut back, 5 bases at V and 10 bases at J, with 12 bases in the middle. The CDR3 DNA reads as TGCAGTGCTGGCCCCACCGCGGAGCAGTTCTTC. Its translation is CSAGPTAEQFF.